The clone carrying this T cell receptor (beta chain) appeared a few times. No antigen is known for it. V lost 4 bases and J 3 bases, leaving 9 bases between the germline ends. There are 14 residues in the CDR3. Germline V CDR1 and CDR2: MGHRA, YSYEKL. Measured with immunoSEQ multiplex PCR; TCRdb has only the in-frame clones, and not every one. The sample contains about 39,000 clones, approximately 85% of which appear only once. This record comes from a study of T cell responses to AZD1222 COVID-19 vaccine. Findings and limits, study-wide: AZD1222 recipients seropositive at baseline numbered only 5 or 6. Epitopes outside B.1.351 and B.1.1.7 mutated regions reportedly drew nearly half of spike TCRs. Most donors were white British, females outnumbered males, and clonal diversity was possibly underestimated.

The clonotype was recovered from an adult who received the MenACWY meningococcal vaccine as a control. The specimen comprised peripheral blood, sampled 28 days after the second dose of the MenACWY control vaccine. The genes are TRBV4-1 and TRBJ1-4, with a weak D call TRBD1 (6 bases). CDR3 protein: CASSPGGPNEKLFF. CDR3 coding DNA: TGCGCCAGCAGCCCGGGGGGGCCTAATGAAAAACTGTTTTTT.